This TCR beta chain derives from a study of PD-1 blockade in classical Hodgkin lymphoma. General observations from the study: Whatever underlies the repertoire differences (possibly disease activity or prior therapy) remains undefined. Newly diagnosed patients were reported to exhibit reduced baseline TCR diversity relative to healthy donors.

Assay: immunoSEQ multiplex PCR; the TCRdb copy retains only in-frame clones and omits some. Among 10,000 or so clones, 70% to 90% were seen once, and the ten largest hold under 15%. In the case of this clone: As yet, its antigen is unknown.

Time point given: newly diagnosed, previously untreated cHL patient sample. Magnetic negative selection, applied to thawed PBMCs, was used to isolate the CD8+ T cells. V was shortened by 5 bases and J by 7 bases, with 20 bases between the two germline ends. The CDR3 extends over 15 amino acids. CDR1 SEHNR and CDR2 FQNEAQ come from the germline V gene (reference sequence). This clonotype was obtained from a human donor with classical Hodgkin lymphoma. Sample: CD8+ T cells from blood. The J gene is TRBJ2-5, the V gene TRBV7-9; D gene ambiguous. CDR3 sequence reads: CASSRTSELGWTQYF. The CDR3 DNA reads as TGTGCCAGCAGCAGAACGTCCGAGCTAGGGTGGACCCAGTACTTC.